This record covers a single T cell receptor (beta chain). The target antigen is unknown. The CDR3 extends over 14 amino acids. Trimming stripped 5 bases from V and 4 bases from J, with 11 bases between. Germline CDR1 LGHNA, CDR2 YSLEER. In TCRdb, the reads were re-called with MiXCR into one record per CDR3 protein. The sample yields approximately 500,000 distinct CDR3 sequences, around 35% seen once. The sample originates from a study of T cell repertoires in cytomegalovirus infection. The wider study: Well-studied HLA-B-restricted epitopes and recently identified HLA-C-restricted epitopes of CMV were both used in the study. In public TCR beta signatures, there were indications of both CMV infection and matching HLA type. Study conclusions and caveats: The ex vivo response showed dominance by HLA-C-restricted CMV-specific TCR beta clonotypes. Totalled public TCR beta family frequency picked out people who carried CMV plus the relevant HLA.

This TCR was sampled from a human donor in good health (CMV status not recorded). Some clones in this sample may be carry-over from other donors' samples. This sequence joins TRBV4-3 and TRBJ2-2; perhaps TRBD2 as D (6 bases). Sequenced material: cultured PBMCs, taken from culture after CMV antigen stimulation. As DNA, the CDR3 is TGCGCCAGCAGCGGAGGGGCCGCCACCGGGGAGCTGTTTTTT. Its translation is CASSGGAATGELFF.